The 27 T cell receptor beta chains presented below share a single source sample, sequenced in a study of PD-L1 blockade in urothelial cancer. Clones were sequenced by immunoSEQ multiplex PCR, and TCRdb holds only the in-frame ones, with some missing. The sample records approximately 30,000 clones, approximately 90% being singletons. Time point of the sample: peripheral blood 6 weeks after treatment start. Specimen: PBMCs, collected around atezolizumab (anti-PD-L1) treatment. These receptors all come from an older man with urothelial cancer.

The gene calls are TRBV2 and TRBJ2-7; TRBD2 aligns across 13 bases. Germline values: CDR1 SNHLY, CDR2 FYNNEI. The V gene end was trimmed by 5 bases and the J gene end by 6 bases; junction bases not matched to a gene: 4. This CDR3 contains 14 residues. The CDR3 protein is CASSLTSGRLEQYF. The CDR3 coding sequence is TGTGCCAGCAGTCTGACTAGCGGGAGGCTCGAGCAGTACTTC.

The chain links TRBV11-2 to TRBJ2-5, with 13 bases matching TRBD2. The CDR3 totals 16 residues. V gave up 1 base and J gave up 4 bases; unmatched junction bases: 3. CDR1 is SGHAT and CDR2 is FQNNGV in the germline V gene. CDR3 in amino acids: CASSLGTSGRVETQYF. The CDR3, as DNA: TGTGCCAGCAGCTTAGGGACTAGCGGGAGAGTAGAGACCCAGTACTTC.

The chain has TRBV19 and TRBJ2-2, with D perhaps matching TRBD1 (5 bases). Germline-derived CDR1 and CDR2 are LNHDA and SQIVND (reference sequence). V lost 4 bases, J lost 8 bases, and 11 bases lay in between. The CDR3 runs to 13 residues. This CDR3 reads CASSKGLRGELFF. The CDR3 nucleotides read TGTGCCAGTAGTAAGGGGCTACGTGGGGAGCTGTTTTTT.

The chain uses TRBV5-1 and TRBJ2-7; TRBD1 matches 9 bases. Per the germline V gene, CDR1 is SGHRS and CDR2 is YFSETQ. This CDR3 has 14 residues. V trimming: 0 bases; J trimming: 2 bases; junction bases outside the gene matches: 0. The CDR3 bases are TGCGCCAGCAGCTTGGGACAGGGGGCCTACGAGCAGTACTTC. It yields the protein CASSLGQGAYEQYF. Full variable domain (rest looked up from reference TRBV5-1 and TRBJ2-7): KAGVTQTPRYLIKTRGQQVTLSCSPISGHRSVSWYQQTPGQGLQFLFEYFSETQRNKGNFPGRFSGRQFSNSRSEMNVSTLELGDSALYLCASSLGQGAYEQYFGPGTRLTVT.

This sequence joins TRBV14 and TRBJ2-4, with a possible D match to TRBD1 (7 bases). With 0 bases removed from V and 1 base from J, the gap between germline ends came to 10 bases. This CDR3 has 16 residues. The V gene's germline CDR1 is SGHDN and CDR2 FVKESK. The CDR3 DNA is TGTGCCAGCAGCCAAGATCCAGGGGGGGCCAAAAACATTCAGTACTTC. Its protein product is CASSQDPGGAKNIQYF.

The chain uses TRBV5-3 and TRBJ1-4; D unresolved. TRBV5-3 is reported as an ORF; its role is uncertain. The CDR3 totals 12 residues. V was pared by 6 bases and J by 4 bases, with 7 bases between. CDR3 DNA: TGTGCCAGAATATTCTTTAATGAAAAACTGTTTTTT. This translates into CARIFFNEKLFF.

The rearrangement uses TRBV7-2 and TRBJ2-5; D gene unclear. V lost 5 bases and J 1 base, leaving 8 bases between the germline ends. The CDR3 runs 13 residues. Germline loops: CDR1 SGHTA, CDR2 FQGNSA. CDR3 loop: CASSPRSQETQYF. In DNA form, the CDR3 reads TGTGCCAGCAGCCCCCGGAGCCAAGAGACCCAGTACTTC.

This clone has a single count. The CDR3 here is CAISGPGVAGVGNEQFF. The CDR3 nucleotides read TGTGCCATCAGTGGCCCAGGGGTAGCGGGAGTTGGCAATGAGCAGTTCTTC. The chain recombines TRBV10-3 with TRBJ2-1; 9 nucleotides match TRBD2. CDR3 length: 17 amino acids. Germline trimming cut 4 bases from V and 6 bases from J; bases unmatched to any gene: 13. The germline gives CDR1 ENHRY, CDR2 SYGVKD.

This chain connects TRBV5-1 to TRBJ2-7, with D uncertain. The CDR3 covers 13 residues. Trimming shortened V by 3 bases and J by 6 bases, and 13 bases separated the two germline ends. Germline loops: CDR1 SGHRS, CDR2 YFSETQ. The DNA for the CDR3 is TGCGCCAGCAGCTGGCGCGGATATCGCGAGCAGTACTTC. Translation gives CASSWRGYREQYF.

This clone was recorded only once. J is TRBJ1-1 and V is TRBV19; the D gene is possibly TRBD1 (5 bases). Germline lookup yields CDR1 LNHDA and CDR2 SQIVND (reference sequence). The CDR3 spans 15 residues. V gave up 6 bases and J gave up 4 bases, with 18 bases separating them. CDR3 bases: TGTGCCAGTAGCCCACTTGCGGGGGGGGGCACTGAAGCTTTCTTT. This sequence encodes CASSPLAGGGTEAFF.

The CDR3 region has the DNA TGTGCCAGCAGCTTAGCATCCTTTTCCCGGAGACGCACAGATACGCAGTATTTT. Its translation: CASSLASFSRRRTDTQYF. The V and J genes are TRBV7-9 and TRBJ2-3; no definite D call. The germline CDR1 and CDR2 sequences are SEHNR and FQNEAQ (reference sequence). V shed 0 bases and J shed 1 base, with 17 bases lying between them. The CDR3 runs to 18 residues.

This CDR3 reads CASSFAGGSNQPQHF. The DNA of the CDR3 is TGCGCCAGCAGCTTTGCGGGCGGATCCAATCAGCCCCAGCATTTT. The V call is TRBV5-1, the J call TRBJ1-5; the D is unclear. Trimming cost V 2 bases and J 3 bases, with 12 bases left between them. The CDR3 consists of 15 residues. Germline V gene data show CDR1 as SGHRS and CDR2 as YFSETQ.

The chain employs TRBV7-2 and TRBJ2-7; 10 nucleotides agree with TRBD1. The length of the CDR3 is 14 residues. With V trimmed by 4 bases and J by 5 bases, 5 bases remained unmatched. The germline V gene has CDR1 SGHTA and CDR2 FQGNSA. CDR3 amino acids: CASSYRDRGHEQYF. As DNA, the CDR3 is TGTGCCAGCAGCTACCGGGACAGGGGCCACGAGCAGTACTTC.

This sequence joins TRBV5-1 and TRBJ1-3; D perhaps matches TRBD1 (6 bases). The CDR3 spans 16 residues. CDR1 is SGHRS and CDR2 is YFSETQ in the germline V gene. V gave up 2 bases and J gave up 0 bases, with 12 bases separating them. Here the CDR3 DNA reads TGCGCCAGCAGCTTAAAGACAGGAAGCTCTGGAAACACCATATATTTT. It encodes CASSLKTGSSGNTIYF.

The chain carries TRBV7-2 and TRBJ2-2; D is uncertain. Trimming shortened V by 1 base and J by 0 bases, and 6 bases separated the two germline ends. Germline V gives CDR1 SGHTA, CDR2 FQGNSA. The CDR3 runs to 15 residues. CDR3 residues: CASSLDAANTGELFF. The CDR3 nucleotides are TGTGCCAGCAGCTTAGATGCGGCGAACACCGGGGAGCTGTTTTTT.

The chain recombines TRBV19 with TRBJ2-1; the D is unclear. Looked up from germline, CDR1 is LNHDA and CDR2 is SQIVND (reference sequence). The V gene lost 0 bases and the J gene lost 7 bases, with 7 bases spanning the gap. The CDR3 totals 13 residues. CDR3 nucleotides: TGTGCCAGTAGTATAGATCTCCCGAATGAGCAGTTCTTC. Amino acids: CASSIDLPNEQFF.

The chain joins TRBV27 to TRBJ2-5, with D perhaps matching TRBD2 (5 bases). The germline gives CDR1 MNHEY, CDR2 SMNVEV (reference sequence). This CDR3 spans 19 amino acids. The V gene lost 1 base and the J gene lost 6 bases, with 27 bases spanning the gap. CDR3 sequence (DNA): TGTGCCAGCAGTTTATTAGCGATTGAAGGTCGGGGAGCGTGGCAGACCCAGTACTTC. It encodes CASSLLAIEGRGAWQTQYF.

This rearrangement joins TRBV6-6 to TRBJ2-5; no clear D gene. This CDR3 has 13 amino acids. In germline, CDR1 is MNHNY, CDR2 SVGAGI (reference sequence). With 6 bases removed from V and 2 bases from J, the gap between germline ends came to 10 bases. The CDR3 DNA sequence: TGTGCCAGCAGCCTTCGACTGCAAGAGACCCAGTACTTC. This encodes CASSLRLQETQYF.

This clone was observed a few times. The rearrangement links TRBV7-9 to TRBJ1-1; possible D gene TRBD1, 6 bases. Germline lookup yields CDR1 SEHNR and CDR2 FQNEAQ (reference sequence). Trimming cost V 5 bases and J 1 base, with 11 bases left between them. The CDR3 spans 14 residues. CDR3 sequence: CASSERTANTEAFF. CDR3 DNA: TGTGCCAGCAGCGAGAGGACAGCGAACACTGAAGCTTTCTTT.

The chain carries TRBV28 and TRBJ2-7; no definite D call. Germline assignment: CDR1 MDHEN and CDR2 SYDVKM. The CDR3 consists of 11 residues. V was shortened by 2 bases and J by 4 bases, with 3 bases between the two germline ends. Here the CDR3 reads CASSLEYEQYF. CDR3 DNA sequence: TGTGCCAGCAGTTTAGAGTACGAGCAGTACTTC.

The chain carries TRBV28 and TRBJ2-7; 9 nucleotides align to TRBD2. The CDR3 is 15 amino acids. Trimming took 6 bases from V and 6 from J; bases not matched to a gene: 12. Germline V gene lookup returns CDR1 MDHEN and CDR2 SYDVKM. Here the CDR3 reads CASRGPGGREAEQYF. For the CDR3, the DNA is TGTGCCAGCAGAGGCCCGGGCGGGAGGGAAGCCGAGCAGTACTTC.

The chain is built from TRBV28 and TRBJ2-5; D gene ambiguous. Germline V lookup: CDR1 MDHEN, CDR2 SYDVKM. The CDR3 is 16 residues long. Between the trimmed V and J ends, which lost 2 bases and 4 bases, there was a span of 17 bases. In nucleotides, the CDR3 is TGTGCCAGCAGTTTAGGAGAGAGAATGTCCCTAGAGACCCAGTACTTC. Translation: CASSLGERMSLETQYF.

V is TRBV5-1 and J is TRBJ2-5; D ambiguous. V lost 2 bases, J lost 1 base, and 15 bases lay in between. Germline-derived CDR1 and CDR2 are SGHRS and YFSETQ. This CDR3 comprises 16 residues. CDR3 bases: TGCGCCAGCAGCTTTCCGGTTGCACGCCTCCAAGAGACCCAGTACTTC. It yields the protein CASSFPVARLQETQYF.

This CDR3 is CASSVAPGGVYEQYF. CDR3 nucleotides: TGTGCCAGCAGCGTAGCTCCGGGGGGGGTCTACGAGCAGTACTTC. The chain is built from TRBV9 and TRBJ2-7; 8 bases agree with TRBD2. The V segment lost 0 bases and the J segment 3 bases; nucleotides outside the gene matches: 5. The CDR3 consists of 15 residues. In germline, CDR1 is SGDLS, CDR2 YYNGEE.

This chain links TRBV5-4 with TRBJ2-7; 12 bases line up with TRBD1. Trimming at V came to 4 bases and at J to 5 bases, leaving 7 bases not matched to a gene. This CDR3 comprises 15 residues. Germline-derived CDR1 and CDR2 are SGHNT and YYREEE (reference sequence). CDR3 amino acids: CASSLEGQGANEQYF. As DNA, the CDR3 is TGTGCCAGCAGCCTGGAGGGACAGGGGGCCAACGAGCAGTACTTC.

The J gene is TRBJ1-4, the V gene TRBV7-9, with a possible D match to TRBD1 (6 bases). Germline V CDR1 and CDR2: SEHNR, FQNEAQ (reference sequence). The ends were cut back, 3 bases at V and 8 bases at J, with 13 bases in the middle. This CDR3 comprises 14 residues. CDR3 DNA sequence: TGTGCCAGCAGCTTGACGGGCAGGGGAGAAAAACTGTTTTTT. This sequence encodes CASSLTGRGEKLFF.

The chain has TRBV11-3 and TRBJ2-7, with 11 bases fitting TRBD1. The CDR3 is made up of 16 amino acids. Germline CDR1 and CDR2: SGHNT and YENEEA. After removal of 0 bases from V and 2 bases from J, the junction contained 3 bases not matched to a gene. CDR3 nucleotides: TGTGCCAGCAGCTTAGACCCGGGACAGGGGGCCTACGAGCAGTACTTC. Its protein is CASSLDPGQGAYEQYF.